Listed below are T cell receptor beta chains from one sample, sequenced in a study of regulatory T cells in long-lasting Graves disease. TCRdb recomputed calls from the multiplex PCR reads with MiXCR, one row per CDR3 protein. The sample lists a few hundred thousand distinct CDR3 sequences, approximately 12% seen once, with around 18% in the top ten. Another study also made use of these data, one on T cells in Graves' hyperthyroidism and ophthalmopathy.

This sample comprised peripheral blood mononuclear cells (PBMCs), obtained at new diagnosis, from a patient treated with antithyroid drugs. The receptors originated from a woman between 18 and 29 years old with Graves disease. CDR3s include the opening cysteine and the closing phenylalanine or tryptophan. The D gene is left open where the match is weak. Rows may omit the clone size; those that give it use once, few, many or a size class.

CASSSPAGTAWEAFF	TGTGCCAGCAGTTCACCCGCGGGGACAGCTTGGGAAGCTTTCTTT	.	TRBD1	TRBV28	TRBJ1-1
CSAWFYRRNTEAFF	TGCAGTGCTTGGTTTTACAGGAGGAACACTGAAGCTTTCTTT	.	.	TRBV20-1	TRBJ1-1
CASLHWGTEAFF	TGTGCCTCCTTGCACTGGGGGACTGAAGCTTTCTTT	.	.	TRBV19	TRBJ1-1
CASSFRDAGELFF	TGCGCCAGCAGCTTTAGGGATGCCGGGGAGCTGTTTTTT	few	.	TRBV5-1	TRBJ2-2
CSARDGKGGSPLHF	TGCAGTGCTAGAGATGGAAAGGGAGGTTCACCCCTCCACTTT	few	.	TRBV20-1	TRBJ1-6
CAGRAVPPGELFF	TGTGCCGGGCGAGCGGTACCCCCCGGGGAGCTGTTTTTT	.	.	TRBV28	TRBJ2-2
CASRRDRGAGELFF	TGTGCCAGCCGGCGGGACAGGGGCGCCGGGGAGCTGTTTTTT	many	TRBD1	TRBV6-1	TRBJ2-2
CASSPGLAGGGEQFF	TGTGCCAGCAGTCCCGGACTAGCGGGGGGGGGTGAGCAGTTCTTC	.	TRBD2	TRBV6-1	TRBJ2-1
CASSLLAGALGNTQYF	TGTGCCAGCAGTCTACTAGCGGGGGCTCTTGGGAATACGCAGTATTTT	many	TRBD2	TRBV27	TRBJ2-3
CASSHRTSGDTDTQYF	TGTGCCAGCAGCCACCGAACTAGCGGGGACACAGATACGCAGTATTTT	many	TRBD2	TRBV3-1	TRBJ2-3
CSVVDGSIGEQYF	TGCAGCGTTGTGGACGGGAGTATAGGCGAGCAGTACTTC	few	.	TRBV29-1	TRBJ2-7
CASRGLAALSYNEQFF	TGTGCCAGCAGAGGACTAGCGGCTCTCTCCTACAATGAGCAGTTCTTC	many	TRBD2	TRBV6-2/TRBV6-3	TRBJ2-1
CAIMNGASNMRDNDEQFF	TGTGCCATCATGAATGGTGCCAGTAATATGAGGGATAATGATGAGCAGTTCTTC	.	.	TRBV10-3	TRBJ2-1
CSAEGLAGGYNEQFF	TGCAGTGCCGAGGGACTAGCGGGAGGGTACAATGAGCAGTTCTTC	many	TRBD2	TRBV20-1	TRBJ2-1
CASSLGPGLAGAPSTDTQYF	TGTGCCAGCAGCTTAGGGCCGGGACTAGCGGGAGCCCCGAGCACAGATACGCAGTATTTT	many	TRBD2	TRBV7-2	TRBJ2-3
CASSLIPAGSSYEQYF	TGTGCCAGCAGCTTAATCCCGGCAGGAAGCTCCTACGAGCAGTACTTC	few	.	TRBV7-2	TRBJ2-7
CASSQVDEQYF	TGTGCCAGCAGTCAGGTTGACGAGCAGTACTTC	.	.	TRBV2	TRBJ2-7
CASRETRRGTEAFF	TGTGCCAGTAGGGAGACGAGGAGGGGCACTGAAGCTTTCTTT	few	.	TRBV19	TRBJ1-1
CASSQDLAGVEQFF	TGTGCCAGCAGCCAAGACCTAGCGGGAGTTGAGCAGTTCTTC	.	TRBD2	TRBV3-1	TRBJ2-1
CASSQGDWGTIYF	TGTGCCAGCAGCCAGGGGGATTGGGGCACCATATATTTT	.	TRBD1	TRBV5-5	TRBJ1-3
CASSESNNQPQHF	TGTGCCAGCAGTGAATCGAACAATCAGCCCCAGCATTTT	once	.	TRBV25-1	TRBJ1-5
CASSRPRTIPRGEQFF	TGTGCCAGCAGTAGACCAAGGACTATCCCAAGGGGTGAGCAGTTCTTC	many	.	TRBV28	TRBJ2-1
CASSRRDIAVFF	TGTGCCAGCAGCCGTCGGGACATTGCAGTGTTTTTT	few	.	TRBV5-6	TRBJ1-4
CASSRSGSTEAFF	TGTGCCAGCAGCAGGTCAGGGAGCACTGAAGCTTTCTTT	.	.	TRBV9	TRBJ1-1
CASSLAPGKSSGNTIYF	TGTGCCAGCAGTTTAGCCCCAGGGAAGAGCTCTGGAAACACCATATATTTT	.	.	TRBV28	TRBJ1-3
CASSYGLSSGNTIYF	TGTGCCAGCAGTTACGGCCTAAGCTCTGGAAACACCATATATTTT	.	.	TRBV6-5	TRBJ1-3
CSARTGNNEKLFF	TGCAGTGCTAGGACAGGGAATAATGAAAAACTGTTTTTT	many	TRBD1	TRBV20-1	TRBJ1-4
CASSSRPGQGSGANVLTF	TGCGCCAGCAGCTCCCGACCGGGACAGGGATCTGGGGCCAACGTCCTGACTTTC	many	TRBD1	TRBV5-1	TRBJ2-6
CASSLALFGNEQFF	TGTGCCAGCAGCTTAGCCCTCTTTGGTAATGAGCAGTTCTTC	many	.	TRBV7-2	TRBJ2-1
CSTTAGGFTDTQYF	TGCAGTACAACAGCGGGAGGGTTCACAGATACGCAGTATTTT	many	TRBD2	TRBV20-1	TRBJ2-3
CSAPLRTTDTQYF	TGCAGTGCCCCCCTGCGGACAACAGATACGCAGTATTTT	many	.	TRBV20-1	TRBJ2-3
CASSRWFGQGASEQYF	TGTGCCAGCAGTCGATGGTTCGGACAGGGGGCCTCCGAGCAGTACTTC	many	TRBD1	TRBV28	TRBJ2-7
CASSYGAGQNTEAFF	TGTGCCAGCAGTTATGGGGCGGGCCAGAACACTGAAGCTTTCTTT	many	.	TRBV6-2/TRBV6-3	TRBJ1-1
CASASLGPRETQYF	TGTGCCAGCGCTAGCTTGGGGCCCCGGGAGACCCAGTACTTC	many	.	TRBV11-2	TRBJ2-5
CASSLIQLTEAFF	TGTGCCAGCAGCTTAATCCAGCTCACTGAAGCTTTCTTT	few	.	TRBV13	TRBJ1-1
CASSEGSGGPRSAQYF	TGTGCCAGCAGTGAGGGTAGCGGGGGCCCCAGGTCGGCCCAGTACTTC	once	TRBD2	TRBV2	TRBJ2-5